The 28 T cell receptor beta chains in this list originate from one sample, sequenced in a study of blood T cell repertoires in COVID-19. Clones were sequenced by immunoSEQ multiplex PCR, and TCRdb holds only the in-frame ones, with some missing. The repertoire holds 400,000 or so clones, with about 88% as singletons. Specimen: peripheral blood. The origin of the receptors is a human donor in a cohort sampled during active COVID-19.

The CDR3 coding sequence is TGCAGCGTTGAGCGACAGATGAACACTGAAGCTTTCTTT. Amino acids: CSVERQMNTEAFF. The J gene is TRBJ1-1, the V gene TRBV29-1; a possible D gene is TRBD1 (5 bases). There are 13 residues in the CDR3. CDR1 is SQVTM and CDR2 is ANQGSEA in the germline V gene. V shed 3 bases and J shed 0 bases, with 8 bases lying between them. Full variable domain (outside the CDR3, taken from reference TRBV29-1 and TRBJ1-1): SAVISQKPSRDICQRGTSLTIQCQVDSQVTMMFWYRQQPGQSLTLIATANQGSEATYESGFVIDKFPISRPNLTFSTLTVSNMSPEDSSIYLCSVERQMNTEAFFGQGTRLTVV.

This chain connects TRBV5-1 to TRBJ2-1; D gene uncertain. There are 15 residues in the CDR3. Per the germline V gene, CDR1 is SGHRS and CDR2 is YFSETQ. Trimming pared 0 bases from V and 0 bases from J, leaving 7 bases between. The CDR3 is CASSLGPFSYNEQFF. CDR3 in DNA: TGCGCCAGCAGCTTGGGTCCGTTCTCCTACAATGAGCAGTTCTTC. The whole variable domain, remainder taken from reference TRBV5-1 and TRBJ2-1, is KAGVTQTPRYLIKTRGQQVTLSCSPISGHRSVSWYQQTPGQGLQFLFEYFSETQRNKGNFPGRFSGRQFSNSRSEMNVSTLELGDSALYLCASSLGPFSYNEQFFGPGTRLTVL.

This CDR3 reads CASSLDPGESNEQFF. As DNA, the CDR3 is TGTGCCAGCAGCTTAGACCCAGGGGAGAGCAATGAGCAGTTCTTC. The rearrangement links TRBV11-3 to TRBJ2-1; maybe TRBD1 (6 bases). This CDR3 region has 15 residues. From germline, CDR1 is SGHNT and CDR2 YENEEA. V lost 0 bases, J lost 6 bases, and 12 bases lay in between.

The rearrangement joins TRBV7-9 to TRBJ1-2; 9 bases fit TRBD1. The CDR3 loop spans 15 amino acids. With V trimmed by 4 bases and J by 2 bases, 5 bases remained unmatched. Germline values: CDR1 SEHNR, CDR2 FQNEAQ (reference sequence). CDR3 DNA: TGTGCCAGCAGCTCTGACAGGGGGGCAAACTATGGCTACACCTTC. Its protein is CASSSDRGANYGYTF. The full variable domain, completed using reference TRBV7-9 and TRBJ1-2, is DTGVSQNPRHKITKRGQNVTFRCDPISEHNRLYWYRQTLGQGPEFLTYFQNEAQLEKSRLLSDRFSAERPKGSFSTLEIQRTEQGDSAMYLCASSSDRGANYGYTFGSGTRLTVV.

The rearrangement uses TRBV2 and TRBJ2-1; 9 nucleotides agree with TRBD1. V shed 5 bases and J 1 base; nucleotides not matched to a gene: 3. The CDR3 totals 15 residues. Germline loops: CDR1 SNHLY, CDR2 FYNNEI. The CDR3 reads CASSRQGVSYNEQFF. As DNA, the CDR3 is TGTGCCAGCAGTCGACAGGGGGTGTCCTACAATGAGCAGTTCTTC.

This chain connects TRBV5-5 to TRBJ1-3; TRBD1 might be the D (5 bases). V lost 4 bases and J lost 1, with 15 bases in between. The germline V gene has CDR1 SGHKS and CDR2 YYEKEE (reference sequence). The CDR3 has 16 residues. Here the CDR3 DNA reads TGTGCCAGCAGCGCGACAGTCTCGACGTCTGGAAACACCATATATTTT. Residues: CASSATVSTSGNTIYF.

This clone came up a few times. CDR3 sequence (DNA): TGCGCCAGCAGCTTTCTCGTGGGTGGGGACAGCGAGCAGTTCTTC. It codes for CASSFLVGGDSEQFF. This chain joins TRBV5-1 and TRBJ2-1; 7 nucleotides line up with TRBD1. After removal of 2 bases from V and 10 bases from J, the junction contained 12 bases not matched to a gene. This CDR3 has 15 amino acids. Germline values: CDR1 SGHRS, CDR2 YFSETQ.

This chain links TRBV5-4 with TRBJ1-1, with 11 nucleotides matching TRBD1. CDR1 and CDR2 (germline): SGHNT, YYREEE (reference sequence). The CDR3 sequence is 13 residues long. The ends lost 7 bases at V and 5 bases at J; junction bases unmatched: 4. CDR3 region: CASGTGGETEAFF. The CDR3 nucleotides are TGTGCCAGCGGGACAGGGGGGGAGACTGAAGCTTTCTTT. Full variable domain (missing parts from reference TRBV5-4 and TRBJ1-1): ETGVTQSPTHLIKTRGQQVTLRCSSQSGHNTVSWYQQALGQGPQFIFQYYREEENGRGNFPPRFSGLQFPNYSSELNVNALELDDSALYLCASGTGGETEAFFGQGTRLTVV.

V gene TRBV23-1 combines with J gene TRBJ2-1; 7 positions agree with TRBD1. TRBV23-1 is assigned to the ORF class and has an uncertain function. The V segment lost 6 bases and the J segment 0 bases; nucleotides outside the gene matches: 8. The CDR3 covers 16 residues. The CDR3 region is CASSSRDRYSYNEQFF. CDR3 nucleotide sequence: TGCGCCAGCAGCTCCCGGGACAGATACTCCTACAATGAGCAGTTCTTC.

The J gene is TRBJ1-2, the V gene TRBV6-5; 8 bases align to TRBD1. V dropped 7 bases and J dropped 5; count of bases not matched to a gene: 12. Germline CDR1 MNHEY, CDR2 SVGAGI. This CDR3 region has 15 residues. The CDR3 sequence is CASTTGQAVGYGYTF. CDR3 bases: TGTGCCAGCACCACGGGACAGGCTGTTGGATATGGCTACACCTTC.

The CDR3 protein is CASSFILLAGGREQYF. The CDR3 region has the DNA TGTGCCAGCAGTTTCATCCTACTAGCGGGAGGGCGGGAGCAGTACTTC. The rearrangement joins TRBV28 to TRBJ2-7; 13 bases match TRBD2. The CDR3 consists of 16 residues. V lost 3 bases to trimming and J lost 7 bases; unmatched junction nucleotides: 9. Looked up from germline, CDR1 is MDHEN and CDR2 is SYDVKM.

This chain uses TRBV2 with TRBJ1-1; 11 bases map to TRBD1. V gave up 7 bases and J gave up 4 bases; unmatched junction bases: 5. CDR1 is SNHLY and CDR2 is FYNNEI in the germline V gene. This CDR3 comprises 14 residues. CDR3 sequence: CASKGGTGGTEAFF. CDR3 in DNA: TGTGCCAGCAAAGGGGGGACAGGGGGCACTGAAGCTTTCTTT.

The chain is built from TRBV28 and TRBJ2-5, with 9 bases that match TRBD2. The CDR3 covers 16 residues. From germline, CDR1 is MDHEN and CDR2 SYDVKM. V dropped 5 bases and J dropped 2; count of bases not matched to a gene: 9. CDR3 nucleotide sequence: TGTGCCAGCAGTAGCCCCTGGCGGGAGGGTCAAGAGACCCAGTACTTC. Its protein is CASSSPWREGQETQYF.

This chain uses TRBV6-1 with TRBJ2-7, with TRBD2 identical over 9 bases. Germline V gene lookup returns CDR1 MNHNS and CDR2 SASEGT. The CDR3 totals 15 residues. Trimming removed 1 base from V and 4 bases from J; junction bases left unmatched: 5. CDR3 DNA: TGTGCCAGCAGTGAAGGGCTAGCGGGATTTTACGAGCAGTACTTC. Encoded protein: CASSEGLAGFYEQYF.

A remark on this clone: The same CDR3 also results from other DNA sequences found in this sample. The V and J genes are TRBV5-1 and TRBJ2-3, with a tentative D call TRBD2 (5 bases). V was shortened by 2 bases and J by 2 bases, with 9 bases between the two germline ends. The CDR3 loop spans 14 amino acids. Germline CDR1 SGHRS, CDR2 YFSETQ. The CDR3 region is CASSLAASTDTQYF. CDR3 coding DNA: TGCGCCAGCAGCTTAGCGGCCTCCACAGATACGCAGTATTTT.

As regards this clone: The sample carries other DNA sequences with the same CDR3. The J gene is TRBJ2-5, the V gene TRBV20-1; unclear D gene. CDR3 size: 10 residues. V lost 6 bases to trimming and J lost 5 bases, with 7 bases between them. CDR1 and CDR2 (germline): DFQATT, SNEGSKA (reference sequence). Here the CDR3 reads CSATRETQYF. The CDR3 DNA is TGCAGTGCCACCCGGGAGACCCAGTACTTC.

The chain carries TRBV7-3 and TRBJ1-1; D is unresolved. The V end was cut by 2 bases, the J end by 2 bases, with 12 bases between. There are 15 residues in the CDR3. Germline V CDR1 and CDR2: SGHTA, FQGTGA. The CDR3 protein is CASSLLSAGNTEAFF. The CDR3 DNA follows: TGTGCCAGCAGCTTATTGTCGGCGGGAAACACTGAAGCTTTCTTT. The variable domain in full, completed from reference TRBV7-3 and TRBJ1-1, reads GAGVSQTPSNKVTEKGKYVELRCDPISGHTALYWYRQSLGQGPEFLIYFQGTGAADDSGLPNDRFFAVRPEGSVSTLKIQRTERGDSAVYLCASSLLSAGNTEAFFGQGTRLTVV.

The gene calls are TRBV27 and TRBJ1-1, with TRBD1 as a possible D gene (5 bases). The V gene lost 8 bases and the J gene lost 3 bases, with 19 bases spanning the gap. The length of the CDR3 is 15 residues. CDR1 and CDR2 (germline): MNHEY, SMNVEV (reference sequence). The CDR3: CASGTSSRGDTEAFF. Written as DNA, the CDR3 is TGTGCCAGCGGTACTAGCTCCCGGGGGGACACTGAAGCTTTCTTT.

A word on this clone: Other DNA sequences in the sample encode the same CDR3. The rearrangement joins TRBV5-1 to TRBJ2-1; 10 nucleotides align to TRBD2. The CDR3 runs 15 residues. V lost 5 bases, J lost 0 bases, and 2 bases stayed unmatched. The germline V gene has CDR1 SGHRS and CDR2 YFSETQ. CDR3 loop: CASSLAGDSYNEQFF. CDR3 bases: TGCGCCAGCAGTCTAGCGGGGGACTCCTACAATGAGCAGTTCTTC.

The V gene is TRBV11-2, the J gene TRBJ2-7; no clear D gene. This CDR3 is built from 14 residues. Trimming took 0 bases from V and 4 from J, leaving 10 bases between them. CDR1 and CDR2 from the germline V gene are SGHAT and FQNNGV. CDR3 sequence (DNA): TGTGCCAGCAGCTTAGATCTCTCCCTTTACGAGCAGTACTTC. Amino acids: CASSLDLSLYEQYF.

The V call is TRBV18, the J call TRBJ2-2, with 12 bases aligning to TRBD2. With 6 bases clipped from V and 1 base from J, the junction kept 3 bases outside the gene matches. The germline gives CDR1 KGHSH, CDR2 LQKENI. There are 16 residues in the CDR3. In nucleotides, the CDR3 is TGTGCCAGCTCGCGACTAGCGGGAGAGAACACCGGGGAGCTGTTTTTT. Translating it yields CASSRLAGENTGELFF.

This rearrangement joins TRBV2 to TRBJ1-1, with D possibly being TRBD1 (5 bases). Trimming removed 3 bases at V and 4 bases at J, with 12 bases between. The CDR3 loop spans 14 amino acids. Germline V gives CDR1 SNHLY, CDR2 FYNNEI. CDR3 bases: TGTGCCAGCAGTGATCCCCGCACAGGCACTGAAGCTTTCTTT. It translates to CASSDPRTGTEAFF.

The chain couples TRBV7-6 to TRBJ1-6; D is possibly TRBD1 (6 bases). The V end was cut by 5 bases, the J end by 11 bases, with 25 bases between. CDR3 length: 17 amino acids. Germline CDR1 reads SGHVS; CDR2 reads FNYEAQ. CDR3 region: CASSPLTRGKDNPPLHF. The CDR3 coding sequence is TGTGCCAGCAGCCCCCTAACCAGGGGTAAGGACAATCCACCCCTCCACTTT.

The chain employs TRBV28 and TRBJ2-7, with TRBD2 as a possible D gene (6 bases). Germline values: CDR1 MDHEN, CDR2 SYDVKM. With 4 bases removed from V and 7 bases from J, the gap between germline ends came to 14 bases. The CDR3 has 13 residues. The CDR3: CASSSTGTPEQYF. Written as DNA, the CDR3 is TGTGCCAGCAGTTCCACCGGGACTCCAGAGCAGTACTTC.

The CDR3 reads CASSVEDTVGKLFF. The CDR3 nucleotides read TGTGCCAGCAGCGTAGAGGACACTGTTGGAAAACTGTTTTTT. The rearrangement uses TRBV9 and TRBJ1-4; D might be TRBD1 (5 bases). Deletions cut 0 bases from V and 10 bases from J, with 13 bases between. Germline V gene data show CDR1 as SGDLS and CDR2 as YYNGEE. CDR3 size: 14 residues.

The chain joins TRBV19 to TRBJ1-1; TRBD1 is a possible D gene (6 bases). The germline V gene encodes CDR1 LNHDA and CDR2 SQIVND (reference sequence). CDR3 length: 13 amino acids. Trimming removed 10 bases at V and 2 bases at J, with 14 bases between. The CDR3 region is CATRTGSNTEAFF. In nucleotides, the CDR3 is TGTGCCACGAGAACAGGGTCCAACACTGAAGCTTTCTTT.

The chain is built from TRBV6-5 and TRBJ2-2; 8 bases are shared with TRBD1. The CDR3 is made up of 15 amino acids. J was trimmed by 10 bases and V by 4 bases; bases with no gene match: 11. The germline gives CDR1 MNHEY, CDR2 SVGAGI. The CDR3 is CASSSPDREPVELFF. CDR3 bases: TGTGCCAGCAGTTCTCCGGACAGGGAGCCGGTGGAGCTGTTTTTT.

This clone showed up just once. The chain uses TRBV5-4 and TRBJ1-3, with D maybe TRBD1 (5 bases). Germline CDR1 SGHNT, CDR2 YYREEE (reference sequence). There are 14 residues in the CDR3. V was clipped by 5 bases and J by 0 bases, with 9 bases between them. The CDR3 DNA sequence: TGTGCCAGCAGTCAGCAGGGCTCTGGAAACACCATATATTTT. It yields the protein CASSQQGSGNTIYF.